The rows below give T cell receptor beta chains drawn from one sample of a study of cytomegalovirus exposure and HLA in healthy donors. Only in-frame clones appear in the TCRdb table, and some are missing; sequencing was by immunoSEQ multiplex PCR. The table records 100,000 to 150,000 clones, more than 60% of them present only once. Input material: PBMCs. These receptors originate from a woman between 40 and 50 years old in good health and CMV-seropositive. Both conserved end residues are part of each CDR3. Each record gives: clone size, D gene, V gene, J gene, CDR3 protein, CDR3 DNA. D genes are given only for firm matches. Some rows mark clone size as missing; the rest say once, few, many or name a class of expanded clone.

NA	TRBD1	TRBV10-3	TRBJ1-4	CAISESTDRVEKLFF	TGTGCCATCAGTGAGTCTACGGACAGGGTCGAAAAACTGTTTTTT
NA	NA	TRBV2	TRBJ1-5	CASSDGQTTNQPQHF	TGTGCCAGCAGTGACGGGCAGACTACCAATCAGCCCCAGCATTTT
NA	NA	TRBV5-5	TRBJ1-1	CASSLSTEMNTEAFF	TGTGCCAGCAGCTTGTCGACAGAGATGAACACTGAAGCTTTCTTT
few	TRBD1	TRBV4-2	TRBJ2-2	CASSQSGGFLGTNTGELFF	TGTGCCAGCAGCCAATCAGGGGGTTTTTTGGGGACGAACACCGGGGAGCTGTTTTTT
NA	NA	TRBV4-1	TRBJ1-1	CASSRNMNTEAFF	TGCGCCAGCAGCCGAAACATGAACACTGAAGCTTTCTTT
NA	NA	TRBV10-3	TRBJ1-1	CAISDSVLANTEAFF	TGTGCCATCAGTGATAGTGTCCTAGCTAACACTGAAGCTTTCTTT
NA	NA	TRBV5-1	TRBJ2-1	CASSRDAGSSYNEQFF	TGCGCCAGCAGCCGGGACGCGGGGAGCTCCTACAATGAGCAGTTCTTC
NA	NA	TRBV4-1	TRBJ1-6	CASSHGQINSPLHF	TGCGCCAGCAGCCATGGACAGATTAATTCCCCCCTCCACTTT
NA	TRBD1	TRBV7-8	TRBJ2-7	CASSVGQAYEQYF	TGTGCCAGCAGCGTGGGACAGGCCTACGAGCAGTACTTC
NA	NA	TRBV5-1	TRBJ2-3	CASSYNRDTYSTDTQYF	TGCGCCAGCAGCTACAACCGGGACACCTATAGCACAGATACGCAGTATTTT
NA	NA	TRBV9	TRBJ2-1	CASSVAGDSNEQFF	TGTGCCAGCAGCGTAGCAGGGGATTCCAATGAGCAGTTCTTC
NA	TRBD1	TRBV9	TRBJ1-4	CASSPGDRVNEKLFF	TGTGCCAGCAGCCCTGGGGACAGGGTGAATGAAAAACTGTTTTTT
once	TRBD1	TRBV6-1	TRBJ1-4	CAIRDRGIEKLFF	TGTGCCATTCGGGACAGGGGTATTGAAAAACTGTTTTTT
NA	NA	TRBV2	TRBJ2-1	CASSDPGASSYNEQFF	TGTGCCAGCAGTGACCCAGGGGCAAGCTCCTACAATGAGCAGTTCTTC
NA	NA	TRBV2	TRBJ2-7	CASSELGQELSYEQYF	TGTGCCAGCAGTGAACTGGGGCAGGAACTATCCTACGAGCAGTACTTC
NA	NA	TRBV10-3	TRBJ2-3	CAISEAGSGDTQYF	TGTGCCATCAGTGAGGCTGGATCGGGGGATACGCAGTATTTT
NA	NA	TRBV4-2	TRBJ2-7	CASSQEPGVLGFYEQYF	TGTGCCAGCAGCCAAGAGCCCGGGGTCTTGGGATTTTACGAGCAGTACTTC
once	NA	TRBV2	TRBJ2-7	CASSEAQGQPYEQYF	TGTGCCAGCAGTGAAGCGCAGGGACAACCCTACGAGCAGTACTTC
once	TRBD2	TRBV2	TRBJ2-3	CASSVGRGGDTQYF	TGTGCCAGCAGTGTGGGACGGGGGGGGGATACGCAGTATTTT
NA	NA	TRBV9	TRBJ1-3	CASSSYSGNTIYF	TGTGCCAGCAGCTCTTACTCTGGAAACACCATATATTTT
NA	TRBD2	TRBV5-1	TRBJ2-5	CASSPSGAGGGETQYF	TGCGCCAGCAGCCCCTCAGGAGCGGGGGGTGGCGAGACCCAGTACTTC
NA	NA	TRBV7-9	TRBJ2-7	CASSSSGTSYEQYF	TGTGCCAGCAGCTCCTCCGGGACAAGCTACGAGCAGTACTTC
NA	TRBD1	TRBV2	TRBJ1-2	CASSGTGGVGYTF	TGTGCCAGCAGTGGGACAGGCGGGGTTGGCTACACCTTC
NA	TRBD2	TRBV6-1	TRBJ2-7	CASTVAGEREQYF	TGTGCCAGCACAGTAGCGGGAGAGCGCGAGCAGTACTTC
NA	TRBD1	TRBV6-1	TRBJ1-6	CASSVGQGAISPLHF	TGTGCCAGCAGTGTTGGGCAGGGGGCAATTTCACCCCTCCACTTT
NA	TRBD1	TRBV14	TRBJ1-4	CASSQDWTGANEKLFF	TGTGCCAGCAGCCAAGATTGGACAGGGGCTAATGAAAAACTGTTTTTT
NA	NA	TRBV6-1	TRBJ2-3	CASSPRGQATDTQYF	TGTGCCAGCAGTCCCAGGGGTCAGGCCACAGATACGCAGTATTTT
few	NA	TRBV7-3	TRBJ2-1	CASSLGGLGNEQFF	TGTGCCAGCAGCTTGGGCGGGTTGGGGAATGAGCAGTTCTTC
NA	NA	TRBV19	TRBJ1-4	CASSNRGKSGLFF	TGTGCCAGTAGTAACCGGGGGAAATCGGGACTGTTTTTT
NA	NA	TRBV18	TRBJ1-1	CASSPRLSKANTEAFF	TGTGCCAGCTCACCCCGGTTGAGCAAAGCGAACACTGAAGCTTTCTTT
NA	NA	TRBV15	TRBJ1-3	CATSTRGFPNTIYF	TGTGCCACCAGCACAAGGGGGTTTCCGAACACCATATATTTT
NA	NA	TRBV14	TRBJ2-7	CASSLRPQQGEQYF	TGTGCCAGCAGCCTTCGCCCGCAACAGGGCGAGCAGTACTTC
once	NA	TRBV5-3	TRBJ1-2	CARRRGWAYGYTF	TGTGCCAGAAGGCGGGGGTGGGCCTATGGCTACACCTTC
NA	NA	TRBV4-3	TRBJ1-2	CASSQVLGGRGYTF	TGCGCCAGCAGCCAAGTTCTGGGGGGGCGAGGCTACACCTTC
NA	NA	TRBV30	TRBJ2-7	CACLSLSYDQYF	TGTGCCTGTCTCTCACTCTCCTACGATCAGTACTTC
NA	TRBD1	TRBV7-3	TRBJ2-1	CASSQIPGQGFEQFF	TGTGCCAGCAGCCAAATCCCGGGACAGGGGTTTGAGCAGTTCTTC
NA	NA	TRBV7-9	TRBJ2-1	CASSLEQGSYNEQFF	TGTGCCAGCAGCTTAGAACAGGGCTCCTACAATGAGCAGTTCTTC
NA	TRBD1	TRBV2	TRBJ2-3	CASRTGTGIGDTQYF	TGTGCCAGCAGAACCGGGACAGGGATAGGAGATACGCAGTATTTT
NA	NA	TRBV5-8	TRBJ1-2	CASSTSPFSLQGTHGYTF	TGTGCCAGCAGCACCTCTCCCTTTTCGCTGCAGGGTACACATGGCTACACCTTC
NA	NA	TRBV10-3	TRBJ2-1	CATTPDGAMAEQFF	TGTGCCACCACCCCGGATGGGGCGATGGCTGAGCAGTTCTTC